A single sample gave rise to the 30 T cell receptor beta chains below, sequenced in a study of T-cell reconstitution after alpha-beta-depleted transplantation in children. The library targeted TCRbeta and was prepared with unique molecular identifiers. TCRdb used MiXCR to reprocess the PCR reads, holding one entry per CDR3 protein. The data show a few hundred thousand distinct CDR3 sequences, around 21% seen once. Sample: PBMCs from the stem cell graft donor, taken from the stem cell graft. Receptor source: a human donor who donated a stem cell graft to a child with acute myeloid leukemia.

The chain couples TRBV5-5 to TRBJ2-7, with a tentative D call TRBD2 (5 bases). The CDR3 runs 16 residues. Germline CDR1 is SGHKS and CDR2 is YYEKEE (reference sequence). V shed 0 bases and J shed 7 bases, with 20 bases lying between them. CDR3 DNA sequence: TGTGCCAGCAGCTTGGCCCTTTTGGCTAGCTCGAGGGAGCAGTACTTC. Protein: CASSLALLASSREQYF.

At least ten counts were recorded for this clonotype. The rearrangement uses TRBV20-1 and TRBJ2-5; D may be TRBD1 (5 bases). CDR1 DFQATT and CDR2 SNEGSKA come from the germline V gene (reference sequence). This CDR3 is 13 amino acids long. The V end lost 3 bases, the J end lost 5 bases, and 13 bases lay between the germline ends. The CDR3 reads CSASFLGLETQYF. CDR3 in DNA: TGCAGTGCTAGTTTTTTGGGGCTCGAGACCCAGTACTTC.

The V gene is TRBV18, the J gene TRBJ1-2, with D possibly TRBD1 on 6 matching bases. This CDR3 contains 13 residues. V shed 4 bases and J shed 8 bases, with 14 bases lying between them. The germline gives CDR1 KGHSH, CDR2 LQKENI. In DNA, the CDR3 is TGTGCCAGCTCACAAAACAGGGATGGAGGCTACACCTTC. It codes for CASSQNRDGGYTF.

The chain is built from TRBV7-9 and TRBJ2-7; the D is unclear. Trimming took 4 bases from V and 3 from J, leaving 10 bases between them. Germline V CDR1 and CDR2: SEHNR, FQNEAQ (reference sequence). CDR3 size: 13 residues. The CDR3 nucleotides read TGTGCCAGCAGCTCACCAAATATCTACGAGCAGTACTTC. Its protein is CASSSPNIYEQYF.

V and J are TRBV7-9 and TRBJ1-1; 8 bases fit TRBD1. The germline gives CDR1 SEHNR, CDR2 FQNEAQ (reference sequence). J gave up 4 bases and V 5 bases, and 3 bases lay outside the gene matches. This CDR3 comprises 13 residues. The CDR3 nucleotides are TGTGCCAGCAGCCAGGACAGGGTCACTGAAGCTTTCTTT. Its protein product is CASSQDRVTEAFF.

This clonotype was counted between two and nine times. CDR3 amino acids: CASLRGGGQPQHF. DNA for the CDR3: TGTGCCAGCCTCCGGGGTGGGGGGCAGCCCCAGCATTTT. V and J are TRBV12-3 or TRBV12-4 and TRBJ1-5; weak D call: TRBD1 (5 bases). This CDR3 comprises 13 residues. V was clipped by 8 bases and J by 7 bases, with 15 bases between them.

Many counts were recorded for this clonotype. This chain uses TRBV12-3 or TRBV12-4 with TRBJ2-7; D call uncertain. V was clipped by 6 bases and J by 1 base, with 16 bases between them. This CDR3 has 15 residues. The CDR3 loop reads CASSPDGSLSYEQYF. CDR3 sequence (DNA): TGTGCCAGCAGCCCCGACGGGTCCCTTTCCTACGAGCAGTACTTC.

This clonotype was seen a handful of times. The V gene is TRBV18, the J gene TRBJ2-1, with TRBD2 matching over 8 bases. Germline loops: CDR1 KGHSH, CDR2 LQKENI. V was pared by 3 bases and J by 2 bases, with 3 bases of the junction left unmatched. This CDR3 region has 15 residues. The CDR3 protein is CASSPGGLAYNEQFF. In DNA, the CDR3 is TGTGCCAGCTCACCGGGGGGACTAGCCTACAATGAGCAGTTCTTC.

This clonotype was counted at least ten times. This chain connects TRBV15 to TRBJ2-7; no firm D call. This CDR3 has 15 residues. Trimming shortened V by 0 bases and J by 6 bases, and 15 bases separated the two germline ends. Germline assignment: CDR1 LNHNV and CDR2 YYDKDF (reference sequence). This CDR3 is CATSRDSTLMGEQYF. For the CDR3, the DNA is TGTGCCACCAGCAGAGATTCAACTTTGATGGGCGAGCAGTACTTC.

The chain links TRBV28 to TRBJ2-6; maybe TRBD1 (6 bases). This CDR3 has 19 amino acids. The germline V and J ends were trimmed by 5 bases and 2 bases, with 22 bases remaining between them. The germline CDR1 and CDR2 sequences are MDHEN and SYDVKM. The CDR3 DNA reads as TGTGCCAGCAGTCCGTCCCAGGGGAAAGAGCTGGCTGGGGCCAACGTCCTGACTTTC. Translated: CASSPSQGKELAGANVLTF.

The rearrangement joins TRBV9 to TRBJ2-1, with D uncertain. This CDR3 is built from 12 residues. Germline CDR1 and CDR2: SGDLS and YYNGEE. Trimming stripped 3 bases from V and 10 bases from J, with 11 bases between. The chain's CDR3 is CASSALPGEQFF. In DNA, the CDR3 is TGTGCCAGCAGCGCCCTCCCCGGGGAGCAGTTCTTC. Together with reference TRBV9 and TRBJ2-1, the CDR3 gives the full variable domain: DSGVTQTPKHLITATGQRVTLRCSPRSGDLSVYWYQQSLDQGLQFLIQYYNGEERAKGNILERFSAQQFPDLHSELNLSSLELGDSALYFCASSALPGEQFFGPGTRLTVL.

This clonotype was found a few times. The gene calls are TRBV7-8 and TRBJ1-4; possibly TRBD1 for D (6 bases). V lost 6 bases, J lost 7 bases, and 15 bases lay in between. The CDR3 spans 14 residues. Germline values: CDR1 SGHVS, CDR2 FQNEAQ. The CDR3 protein is CASRTDRRTEKLFF. The CDR3 DNA follows: TGTGCCAGCAGAACCGACAGGCGGACTGAAAAACTGTTTTTT. Based on the CDR3 plus reference TRBV7-8 and TRBJ1-4, the full variable domain is GAGVSQSPRYKVAKRGQDVALRCDPISGHVSLFWYQQALGQGPEFLTYFQNEAQLDKSGLPSDRFFAERPEGSVSTLKIQRTQQEDSAVYLCASRTDRRTEKLFFGSGTQLSVL.

This clonotype was picked up a small number of times. The chain carries TRBV28 and TRBJ2-2, with 7 bases lining up with TRBD1. The germline V gene encodes CDR1 MDHEN and CDR2 SYDVKM. The V gene end was trimmed by 4 bases and the J gene end by 6 bases; junction bases not matched to a gene: 11. CDR3 size: 16 residues. CDR3 sequence reads: CASSSPRQGTAGELFF. The CDR3 bases are TGTGCCAGCAGTTCCCCCCGACAGGGAACCGCCGGGGAGCTGTTTTTT.

The table lists this clonotype with a few counts. The V call is TRBV28, the J call TRBJ2-1; TRBD1 matches at 10 bases. The CDR3 covers 15 residues. The junction had 6 bases not matched to a gene; V was cut back by 8 bases and J by 2 bases. Germline V gene sequence: CDR1 MDHEN, CDR2 SYDVKM. CDR3 residues: CASGGQGETYNEQFF. The CDR3 region has the DNA TGTGCCAGCGGTGGACAGGGGGAAACCTACAATGAGCAGTTCTTC.

This clonotype showed up just once. This chain links TRBV4-3 with TRBJ2-7; maybe TRBD2 (6 bases). Germline V gene data show CDR1 as LGHNA and CDR2 as YSLEER. Trimming cost V 0 bases and J 4 bases, with 16 bases left between them. CDR3 length: 16 amino acids. The CDR3 here is CASSQDRVGSGYEQYF. The DNA of the CDR3 is TGCGCCAGCAGCCAAGATCGGGTCGGGAGTGGGTACGAGCAGTACTTC.

This clonotype was seen a few times. This chain uses TRBV24-1 with TRBJ2-7; D gene unclear. The germline V gene has CDR1 KGHDR and CDR2 SFDVKD. The V gene lost 4 bases and the J gene lost 7 bases, with 7 bases spanning the gap. The CDR3 spans 11 residues. The CDR3 coding sequence is TGTGCCACCAGTGACCTTTGGGAGCAGTACTTC. Amino acid sequence: CATSDLWEQYF.

The chain combines TRBV20-1 with TRBJ2-1, with a possible D match to TRBD2 (6 bases). Germline V gene lookup returns CDR1 DFQATT and CDR2 SNEGSKA (reference sequence). The CDR3 is 14 residues long. CDR3 nucleotide sequence: TGCAGCCCCCGGTCGTTCAAGGAGGGGAATGAGCAGTTCTTC. It is translated as CSPRSFKEGNEQFF.

A few counts support this clonotype. The rearrangement joins TRBV7-2 to TRBJ2-1, with TRBD2 identical over 9 bases. The CDR3 is 14 residues long. J gave up 5 bases and V 5 bases, and 4 bases lay outside the gene matches. From germline, CDR1 is SGHTA and CDR2 FQGNSA. Written as DNA, the CDR3 is TGTGCCAGCAGCGGCGGGACTAGCAACAATGAGCAGTTCTTC. The encoded protein is CASSGGTSNNEQFF. The full variable domain, rest sourced from reference TRBV7-2 and TRBJ2-1, is GAGVSQSPSNKVTEKGKDVELRCDPISGHTALYWYRQSLGQGLEFLIYFQGNSAPDKSGLPSDRFSAERTGGSVSTLTIQRTQQEDSAVYLCASSGGTSNNEQFFGPGTRLTVL.

This clonotype was counted many times. The chain carries TRBV20-1 and TRBJ2-5; D is undetermined. The CDR3 is 12 residues long. V lost 6 bases, J lost 6 bases, and 14 bases lay in between. The germline V gene encodes CDR1 DFQATT and CDR2 SNEGSKA (reference sequence). CDR3 loop: CSASYPPQTQYF. In DNA, the CDR3 is TGCAGTGCGAGCTATCCTCCCCAGACCCAGTACTTC.

The rearrangement uses TRBV6-1 and TRBJ1-2; TRBD1 might be the D (5 bases). Trimming took 5 bases from V and 3 from J, leaving 13 bases between them. CDR3 length equals 14 residues. Germline loops: CDR1 MNHNS, CDR2 SASEGT. CDR3 amino acids: CASSPGTMDYGYTF. The DNA for the CDR3 is TGTGCCAGCAGTCCTGGGACCATGGACTATGGCTACACCTTC.

This clonotype was seen at least ten times. The chain combines TRBV20-1 with TRBJ2-3; D is perhaps TRBD1 (5 bases). CDR3 length: 15 amino acids. The ends were cut back, 0 bases at V and 4 bases at J, with 14 bases in the middle. Germline CDR1 and CDR2: DFQATT and SNEGSKA (reference sequence). CDR3 DNA: TGCAGTGCTAGAGATCGACAGAGAGCCGCAGATACGCAGTATTTT. Translating gives CSARDRQRAADTQYF.

The chain recombines TRBV12-3 or TRBV12-4 with TRBJ1-5, with D tentatively TRBD1 (5 bases). V was cut by 4 bases and J by 5 bases, with 15 bases left in between. The length of the CDR3 is 15 residues. The CDR3 DNA follows: TGTGCCAGCAGTTCGGGACGCATGGTGGATCAGCCCCAGCATTTT. Its translation: CASSSGRMVDQPQHF.

Many counts were recorded for this clonotype. The J gene is TRBJ2-1, the V gene TRBV12-3 or TRBV12-4, with D hard to call. The CDR3 length is 12 residues. V lost 4 bases to trimming and J lost 4 bases, with 5 bases between them. CDR3 DNA sequence: TGTGCCAGCAGTTCTTTTTACAATGAGCAGTTCTTC. Translated, it gives CASSSFYNEQFF.

In this sample, this clonotype turned up a few times. The genes are TRBV7-9 and TRBJ1-5; 10 bases align to TRBD1. Per germline, CDR1 SEHNR and CDR2 FQNEAQ (reference sequence). CDR3 length: 16 residues. V trimming: 4 bases; J trimming: 5 bases; junction bases outside the gene matches: 8. The CDR3 region has the DNA TGTGCCAGCAGCTCCAAGGCTGGGACAGGGGATCAGCCCCAGCATTTT. Its protein product is CASSSKAGTGDQPQHF.

The chain couples TRBV28 to TRBJ2-7; TRBD2 matches 10 bases. Germline CDR1 and CDR2: MDHEN and SYDVKM. This CDR3 comprises 15 residues. Losses at the gene ends were 6 bases for V and 6 bases for J; bases not matched to a gene: 11. The CDR3 DNA is TGTGCCAGCAGGAGCAGCGGGAGGGCAGCTGGCGAGCAGTACTTC. Residues: CASRSSGRAAGEQYF.

The chain combines TRBV6-2 or TRBV6-3 with TRBJ2-2; the match to TRBD1 covers 8 bases. V shed 7 bases, J shed 3 bases, and the junction held 7 bases outside the gene matches. Germline V gene data show CDR1 as MNHEY and CDR2 as SVGEGT. The CDR3 covers 15 residues. In nucleotides, the CDR3 is TGTGCCAGCACCCCTGGGGACAGGTACACCGGGGAGCTGTTTTTT. This sequence encodes CASTPGDRYTGELFF.

This clonotype was observed many times. The V and J genes are TRBV7-9 and TRBJ2-3; 8 bases agree with TRBD2. This CDR3 is built from 16 residues. CDR1 is SEHNR, CDR2 FQNEAQ, per germline (reference sequence). After removal of 4 bases from V and 4 bases from J, the junction contained 10 bases not matched to a gene. The CDR3 bases are TGTGCCAGCAGCTCACCGGGACTAGGTACAGCAGATACGCAGTATTTT. Its translation is CASSSPGLGTADTQYF. Using reference TRBV7-9 and TRBJ2-3 for the parts outside the CDR3, the full variable domain is DTGVSQNPRHKITKRGQNVTFRCDPISEHNRLYWYRQTLGQGPEFLTYFQNEAQLEKSRLLSDRFSAERPKGSFSTLEIQRTEQGDSAMYLCASSSPGLGTADTQYFGPGTRLTVL.

The CDR3 sequence is CSARGGKAYEQYF. CDR3 nucleotide sequence: TGCAGTGCTCGAGGGGGGAAAGCCTACGAGCAGTACTTC. V is TRBV20-1 and J is TRBJ2-7; D may be TRBD1 or TRBD2 (6 bases each). Trimming stripped 5 bases from V and 2 bases from J, with 13 bases between. Per the germline V gene, CDR1 is DFQATT and CDR2 is SNEGSKA (reference sequence). The CDR3 consists of 13 residues.

This clonotype was observed at least ten times. The V and J genes are TRBV12-3 or TRBV12-4 and TRBJ2-5, with TRBD2 identical over 10 bases. The V segment lost 3 bases and the J segment 5 bases; nucleotides outside the gene matches: 0. This CDR3 has 13 residues. The CDR3 spells CASSFSGRETQYF. The CDR3 DNA sequence: TGTGCCAGCAGTTTTAGCGGGAGGGAGACCCAGTACTTC.

This clonotype was seen at least ten times. The chain joins TRBV13 to TRBJ2-7; 12 positions agree with TRBD2. The germline CDR1 and CDR2 sequences are PRHDT and FYEKMQ (reference sequence). V was pared by 6 bases and J by 5 bases, with 8 bases of the junction left unmatched. The CDR3 length is 15 residues. The CDR3 bases are TGTGCCAGCAGTAAACTAGCGGGAGGAAGTGACGAGCAGTACTTC. Amino acids: CASSKLAGGSDEQYF.